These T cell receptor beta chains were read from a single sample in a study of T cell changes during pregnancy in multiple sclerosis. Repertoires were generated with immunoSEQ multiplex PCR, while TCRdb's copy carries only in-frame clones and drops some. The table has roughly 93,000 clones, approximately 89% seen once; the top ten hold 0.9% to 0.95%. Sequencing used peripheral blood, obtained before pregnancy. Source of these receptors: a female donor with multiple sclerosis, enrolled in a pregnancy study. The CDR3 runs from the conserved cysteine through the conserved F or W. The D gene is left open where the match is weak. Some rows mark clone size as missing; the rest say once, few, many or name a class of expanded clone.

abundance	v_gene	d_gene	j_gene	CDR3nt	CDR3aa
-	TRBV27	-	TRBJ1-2	TGTGCCAGCAGTCGGGACACTAACTATGGCTACACCTTC	CASSRDTNYGYTF
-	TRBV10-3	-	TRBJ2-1	TGTGCCATCAGTGAGTGGGGCGAGCAGTTCTTC	CAISEWGEQFF
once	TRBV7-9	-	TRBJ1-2	TGTGCCAGCAGCTTAGAGGCAGGGCTAATCCACGGCTACACCTTC	CASSLEAGLIHGYTF
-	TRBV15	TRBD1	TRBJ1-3	TGTGCCACCAGCAGACAGACAGGGGGCTCTGGAAACACCATATATTTT	CATSRQTGGSGNTIYF
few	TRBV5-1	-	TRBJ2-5	TGCGCCAGCAGCTTGTCTGGGGGGAGGGAGACCCAGTACTTC	CASSLSGGRETQYF
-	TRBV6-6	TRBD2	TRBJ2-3	TGTGCCAGCAGACCTAGCGGGGGGGCGACAGATACGCAGTATTTT	CASRPSGGATDTQYF
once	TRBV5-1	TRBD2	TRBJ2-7	TGCGCCAGCAGCCCGAATACCGGGACTAACATCTACGAGCAGTACTTC	CASSPNTGTNIYEQYF
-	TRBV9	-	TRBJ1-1	TGTGCCAGCAGCGTAACCCCCAGGGGTTGGAACACTGAAGCTTTCTTT	CASSVTPRGWNTEAFF
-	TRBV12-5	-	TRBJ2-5	TGTGCTAGTGGGAAAACAGGTGGAGAGACCCAGTACTTC	CASGKTGGETQYF
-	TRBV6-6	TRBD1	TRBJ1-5	TGTGCCAGCAGCTCCTACAGGGGGGGCAATCAGCCCCAGCATTTT	CASSSYRGGNQPQHF
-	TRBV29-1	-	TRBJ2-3	TGCAGCGTTGTACAGGGTCGCACAGATACGCAGTATTTT	CSVVQGRTDTQYF
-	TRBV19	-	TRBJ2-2	TGTGCCAGTAGTGGGGTAGCGTCAGCCGGGGAGCTGTTTTTT	CASSGVASAGELFF
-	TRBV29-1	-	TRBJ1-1	TGCAGCGTTGCCCGACAGGACACTGAAGCTTTCTTT	CSVARQDTEAFF
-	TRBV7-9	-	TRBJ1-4	TGTGCCAGCAGCCAAGCCCAGGGTCCACTAAATGAAAAACTGTTTTTT	CASSQAQGPLNEKLFF